This T cell receptor beta chain stems from a study of T cell responses to AZD1222 COVID-19 vaccine. Study overall: The study pooled second doses at about 4 or about 12 weeks.

The protocol was immunoSEQ multiplex PCR, while the TCRdb copy is restricted to in-frame clones and leaves out a portion. This sample yields approximately 60,000 clones, of which around 75% are seen a single time; about 14% belongs to the top ten. A note on this clone: Its antigen is unidentified.

Study-wide findings and caveats: Baseline seropositives among AZD1222 recipients totaled only five to seven. Increases in Spike-specific TCR breadth and depth were seen after two AZD1222 doses. Repertoire samples came only from after the peak T cell response.

Trimming stripped 6 bases from V and 1 base from J, with 9 bases between. This CDR3 region has 13 residues. Germline V gene data show CDR1 as MGHRA and CDR2 as YSYEKL. Sequences were derived from peripheral blood, sampled on day 0 of AZD1222 vaccination. The chain carries TRBV4-1 and TRBJ2-5; D is undetermined. The sequence was obtained from an adult in good health. For the CDR3, the DNA is TGCGCCAGCAGAGGGCTCGGCCAAGAGACCCAGTACTTC. This translates into CASRGLGQETQYF.